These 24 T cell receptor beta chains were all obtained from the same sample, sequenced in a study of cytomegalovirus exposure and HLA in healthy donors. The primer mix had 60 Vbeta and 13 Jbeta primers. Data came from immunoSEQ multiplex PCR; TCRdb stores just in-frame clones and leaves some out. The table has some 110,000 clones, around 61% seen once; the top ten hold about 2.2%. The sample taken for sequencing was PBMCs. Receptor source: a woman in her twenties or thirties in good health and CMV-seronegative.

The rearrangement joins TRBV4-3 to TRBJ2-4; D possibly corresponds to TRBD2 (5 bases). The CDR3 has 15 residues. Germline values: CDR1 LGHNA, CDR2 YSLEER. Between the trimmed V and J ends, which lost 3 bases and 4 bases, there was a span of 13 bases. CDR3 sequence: CASSQGRDIKNIQYF. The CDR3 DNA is TGCGCCAGCAGCCAGGGTCGGGATATAAAAAACATTCAGTACTTC.

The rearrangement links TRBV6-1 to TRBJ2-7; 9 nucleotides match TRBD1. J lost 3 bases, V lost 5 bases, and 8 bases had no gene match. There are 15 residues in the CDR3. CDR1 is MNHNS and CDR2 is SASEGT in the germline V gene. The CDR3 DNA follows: TGTGCCAGCAGTCAAACAGGACAGGGGAGCTACGAGCAGTACTTC. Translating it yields CASSQTGQGSYEQYF.

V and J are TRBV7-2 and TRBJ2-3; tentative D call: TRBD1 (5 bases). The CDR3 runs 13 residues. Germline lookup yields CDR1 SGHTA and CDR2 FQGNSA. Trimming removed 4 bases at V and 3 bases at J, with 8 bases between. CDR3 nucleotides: TGTGCCAGCAGCTCAAGACAGACAGATACGCAGTATTTT. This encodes CASSSRQTDTQYF.

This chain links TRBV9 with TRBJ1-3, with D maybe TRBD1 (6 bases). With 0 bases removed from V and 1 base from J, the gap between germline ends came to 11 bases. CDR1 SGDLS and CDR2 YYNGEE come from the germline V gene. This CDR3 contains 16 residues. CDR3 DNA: TGTGCCAGCAGCGTAGACGCAGGGGATTCTGGAAACACCATATATTTT. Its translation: CASSVDAGDSGNTIYF.

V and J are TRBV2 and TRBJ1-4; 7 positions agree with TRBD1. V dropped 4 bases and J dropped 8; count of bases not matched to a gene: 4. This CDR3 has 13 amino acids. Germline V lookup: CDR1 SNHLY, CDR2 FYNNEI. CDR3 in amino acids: CASSGDSGEKLFF. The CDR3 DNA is TGTGCCAGCAGTGGGGACAGTGGGGAAAAACTGTTTTTT.

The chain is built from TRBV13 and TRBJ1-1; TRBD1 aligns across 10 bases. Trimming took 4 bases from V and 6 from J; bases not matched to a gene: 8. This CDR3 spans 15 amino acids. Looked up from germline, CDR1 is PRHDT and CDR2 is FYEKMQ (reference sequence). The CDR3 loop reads CASSSQDRGDAEAFF. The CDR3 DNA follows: TGTGCCAGCAGCTCCCAGGACAGGGGGGACGCTGAAGCTTTCTTT.

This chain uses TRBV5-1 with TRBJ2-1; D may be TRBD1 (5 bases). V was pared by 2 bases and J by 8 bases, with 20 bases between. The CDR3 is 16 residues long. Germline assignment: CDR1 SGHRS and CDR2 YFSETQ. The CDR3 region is CASSLVTSPQGDEQFF. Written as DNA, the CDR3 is TGCGCCAGCAGCTTAGTCACGTCCCCTCAGGGTGATGAGCAGTTCTTC.

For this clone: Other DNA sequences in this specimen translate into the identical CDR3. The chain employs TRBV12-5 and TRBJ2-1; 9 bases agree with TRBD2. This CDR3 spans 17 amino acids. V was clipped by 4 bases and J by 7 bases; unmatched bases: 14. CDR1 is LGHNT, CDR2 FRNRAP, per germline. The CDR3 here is CASGWEGVAGVSNEQFF. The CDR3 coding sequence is TGTGCTAGTGGTTGGGAGGGCGTAGCGGGAGTGTCTAATGAGCAGTTCTTC.

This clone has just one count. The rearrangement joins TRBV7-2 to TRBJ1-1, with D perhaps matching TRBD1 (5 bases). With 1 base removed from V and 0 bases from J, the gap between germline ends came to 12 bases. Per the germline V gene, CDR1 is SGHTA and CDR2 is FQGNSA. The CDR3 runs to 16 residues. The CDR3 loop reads CASSLDAGVMNTEAFF. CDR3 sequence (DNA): TGTGCCAGCAGCTTAGACGCGGGGGTGATGAACACTGAAGCTTTCTTT.

The CDR3 loop is CASSLYQGANQPQHF. DNA for the CDR3: TGTGCCAGCAGCTTATACCAGGGGGCAAATCAGCCCCAGCATTTT. This chain uses TRBV7-2 with TRBJ1-5; 8 positions agree with TRBD1. This CDR3 is built from 15 residues. The germline CDR1 and CDR2 sequences are SGHTA and FQGNSA. Trimming cost V 2 bases and J 4 bases; bases outside gene matches: 4. Complete variable domain (other parts from reference TRBV7-2 and TRBJ1-5): GAGVSQSPSNKVTEKGKDVELRCDPISGHTALYWYRQSLGQGLEFLIYFQGNSAPDKSGLPSDRFSAERTGGSVSTLTIQRTQQEDSAVYLCASSLYQGANQPQHFGDGTRLSIL.

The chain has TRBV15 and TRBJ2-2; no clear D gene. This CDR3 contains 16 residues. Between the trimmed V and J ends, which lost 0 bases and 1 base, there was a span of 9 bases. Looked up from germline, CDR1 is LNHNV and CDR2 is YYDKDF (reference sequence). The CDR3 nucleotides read TGTGCCACCAGCAGAGACAATTCCAGGAACACCGGGGAGCTGTTTTTT. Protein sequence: CATSRDNSRNTGELFF.

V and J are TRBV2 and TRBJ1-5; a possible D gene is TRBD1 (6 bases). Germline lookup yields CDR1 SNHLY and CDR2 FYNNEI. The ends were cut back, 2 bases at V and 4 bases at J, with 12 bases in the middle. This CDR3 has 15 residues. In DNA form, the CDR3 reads TGTGCCAGCAGTGAACAGGGACAAAAAAATCAGCCCCAGCATTTT. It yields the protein CASSEQGQKNQPQHF.

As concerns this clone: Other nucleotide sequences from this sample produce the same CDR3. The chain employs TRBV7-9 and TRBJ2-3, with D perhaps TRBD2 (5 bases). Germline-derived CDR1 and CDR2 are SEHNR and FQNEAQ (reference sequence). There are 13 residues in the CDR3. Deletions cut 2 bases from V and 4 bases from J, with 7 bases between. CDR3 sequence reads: CASSLTGADTQYF. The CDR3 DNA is TGTGCCAGCAGCTTAACCGGGGCAGATACGCAGTATTTT.

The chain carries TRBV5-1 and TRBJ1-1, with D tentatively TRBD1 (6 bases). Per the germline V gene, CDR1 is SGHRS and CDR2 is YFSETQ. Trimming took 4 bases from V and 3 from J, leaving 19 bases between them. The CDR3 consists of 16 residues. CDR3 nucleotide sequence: TGCGCCAGCAGCGCCCCAGCCACAGGGTCTTACACTGAAGCTTTCTTT. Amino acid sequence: CASSAPATGSYTEAFF.

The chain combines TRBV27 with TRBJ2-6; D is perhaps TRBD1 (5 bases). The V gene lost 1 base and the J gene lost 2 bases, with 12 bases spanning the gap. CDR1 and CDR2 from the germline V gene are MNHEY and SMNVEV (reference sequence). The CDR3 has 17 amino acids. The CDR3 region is CASSLFGRVTGANVLTF. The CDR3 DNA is TGTGCCAGCAGTTTATTTGGCAGGGTGACTGGGGCCAACGTCCTGACTTTC. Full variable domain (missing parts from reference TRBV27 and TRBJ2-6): EAQVTQNPRYLITVTGKKLTVTCSQNMNHEYMSWYRQDPGLGLRQIYYSMNVEVTDKGDVPEGYKVSRKEKRNFPLILESPSPNQTSLYFCASSLFGRVTGANVLTFGAGSRLTVL.

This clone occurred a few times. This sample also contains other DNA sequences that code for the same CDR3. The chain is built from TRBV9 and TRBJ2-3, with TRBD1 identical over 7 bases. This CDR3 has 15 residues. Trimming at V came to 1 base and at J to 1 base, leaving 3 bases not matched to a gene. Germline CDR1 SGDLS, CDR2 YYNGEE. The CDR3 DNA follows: TGTGCCAGCAGCGTAACAGGGGATGGCACAGATACGCAGTATTTT. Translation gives CASSVTGDGTDTQYF. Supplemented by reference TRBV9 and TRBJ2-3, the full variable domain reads DSGVTQTPKHLITATGQRVTLRCSPRSGDLSVYWYQQSLDQGLQFLIQYYNGEERAKGNILERFSAQQFPDLHSELNLSSLELGDSALYFCASSVTGDGTDTQYFGPGTRLTVL.

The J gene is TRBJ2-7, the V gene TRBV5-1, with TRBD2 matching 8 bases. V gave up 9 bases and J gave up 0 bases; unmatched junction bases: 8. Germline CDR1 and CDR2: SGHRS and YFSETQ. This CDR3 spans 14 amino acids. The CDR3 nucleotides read TGCGCCACCCAGAGACGGGAGGGCTCCTACGAGCAGTACTTC. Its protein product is CATQRREGSYEQYF.

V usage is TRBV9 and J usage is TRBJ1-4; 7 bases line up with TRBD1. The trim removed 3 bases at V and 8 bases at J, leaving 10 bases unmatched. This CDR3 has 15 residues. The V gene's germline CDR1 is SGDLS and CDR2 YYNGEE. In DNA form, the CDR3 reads TGTGCCAGCAGCGCCCACAGGGGAGCGGGCGAAAAACTGTTTTTT. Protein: CASSAHRGAGEKLFF.

The CDR3 region is CASRDKGTSWSSYEQYF. CDR3 coding DNA: TGTGCCAGCAGGGACAAGGGCACTAGCTGGAGCTCCTACGAGCAGTACTTC. V usage is TRBV2 and J usage is TRBJ2-7; perhaps TRBD2 as D (6 bases). CDR1 and CDR2 from the germline V gene are SNHLY and FYNNEI. The ends were cut back, 6 bases at V and 0 bases at J, with 21 bases in the middle. The CDR3 totals 17 residues.

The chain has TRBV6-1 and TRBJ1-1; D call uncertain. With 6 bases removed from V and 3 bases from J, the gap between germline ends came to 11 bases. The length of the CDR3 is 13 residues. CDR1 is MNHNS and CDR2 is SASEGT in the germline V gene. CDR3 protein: CASRAHGDTEAFF. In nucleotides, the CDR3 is TGTGCCAGCAGGGCCCACGGGGACACTGAAGCTTTCTTT.

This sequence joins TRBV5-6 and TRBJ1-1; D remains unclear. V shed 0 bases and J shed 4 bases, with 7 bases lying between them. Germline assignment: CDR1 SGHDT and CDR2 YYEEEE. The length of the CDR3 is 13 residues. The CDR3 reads CASSLGATTEAFF. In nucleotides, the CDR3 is TGTGCCAGCAGCTTGGGGGCGACCACTGAAGCTTTCTTT.

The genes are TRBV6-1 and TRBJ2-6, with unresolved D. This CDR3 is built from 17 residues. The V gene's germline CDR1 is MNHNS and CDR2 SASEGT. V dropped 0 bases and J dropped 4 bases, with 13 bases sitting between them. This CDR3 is CASSEAGSFYGANVLTF. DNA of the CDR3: TGTGCCAGCAGTGAAGCGGGCTCGTTTTACGGGGCCAACGTCCTGACTTTC.

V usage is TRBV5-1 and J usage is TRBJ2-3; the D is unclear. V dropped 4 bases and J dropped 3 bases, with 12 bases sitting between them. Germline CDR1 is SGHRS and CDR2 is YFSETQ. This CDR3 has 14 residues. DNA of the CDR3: TGCGCCAGCAGCGTAGTGGCCGGGACAGATACGCAGTATTTT. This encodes CASSVVAGTDTQYF.

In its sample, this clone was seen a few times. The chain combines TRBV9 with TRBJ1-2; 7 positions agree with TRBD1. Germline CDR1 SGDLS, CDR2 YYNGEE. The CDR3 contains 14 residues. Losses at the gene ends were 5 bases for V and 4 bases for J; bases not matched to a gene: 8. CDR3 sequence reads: CASRDYRGPYGYTF. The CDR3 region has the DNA TGTGCCAGCAGGGACTACAGGGGCCCCTATGGCTACACCTTC.